This T cell receptor (beta chain) stems from a study of cytomegalovirus exposure and HLA in healthy donors. In regard to this clone: As yet, its antigen is unknown.

The PCR used 60 Vbeta and 13 Jbeta primers. Using immunoSEQ multiplex PCR, the repertoire was profiled, and TCRdb retains in-frame clones only, with some absent. The sample lists under 250,000 clones, more than 75% occurring once. Study results and limitations: Among TCR beta chains of equal frequency, HLA-associated ones were more clonally expanded in a later analysis.

CDR1 is SGHRS and CDR2 is YFSETQ in the germline V gene. CDR3 length: 14 residues. V lost 0 bases and J 1 base, leaving 7 bases between the germline ends. The sequenced sample was PBMCs. The V gene is TRBV5-1, the J gene TRBJ1-1, with D possibly matching TRBD1 (5 bases). The source of this sequence is a girl aged 2 to 9 in good health and CMV-seronegative. Written as DNA, the CDR3 is TGCGCCAGCAGCTTGGGGGGCGCGAACACTGAAGCTTTCTTT. This translates into CASSLGGANTEAFF. The variable domain in full, with the rest retrieved from reference TRBV5-1 and TRBJ1-1, is KAGVTQTPRYLIKTRGQQVTLSCSPISGHRSVSWYQQTPGQGLQFLFEYFSETQRNKGNFPGRFSGRQFSNSRSEMNVSTLELGDSALYLCASSLGGANTEAFFGQGTRLTVV.